Included here is one T cell receptor beta chain sequence, with context. The data stem from a study of T cell changes during pregnancy in multiple sclerosis. Only in-frame clones appear in the TCRdb table, and some are missing; sequencing was by immunoSEQ multiplex PCR. The sample yields 55,000 to 85,000 clones, approximately 91% seen once. Germline V gene sequence: CDR1 KGHSH, CDR2 LQKENI. The CDR3 spans 14 residues. The junction had 5 bases not matched to a gene; V was cut back by 3 bases and J by 6 bases. The specimen comprised CD4+ T cells from peripheral blood mononuclear cells, sampled after pregnancy. V and J are TRBV18 and TRBJ2-1, with 7 bases aligning to TRBD1. The source of this sequence is a female donor with multiple sclerosis, enrolled in a pregnancy study. CDR3 nucleotide sequence: TGTGCCAGCTCACCCGCTACAGGGGTCAATGAGCAGTTCTTC. It specifies CASSPATGVNEQFF.